The following is a TCR beta chain sequence with its context. The data stem from a study of T cell responses to AZD1222 COVID-19 vaccine. Method: immunoSEQ multiplex PCR; TCRdb's copy keeps in-frame clones and lacks some. The sample has about 110,000 clones, less than 95% seen once. Sequenced material: peripheral blood, taken 28 days after the second AZD1222 dose. This receptor was obtained from an adult who received the AZD1222 COVID-19 vaccine.

CDR3 in DNA: TGTGCCAGCAGCCAAGAATCCGGGTCCTACAATGAGCAGTTCTTC. Translation: CASSQESGSYNEQFF. V gene TRBV14 combines with J gene TRBJ2-1; D is uncertain. The germline gives CDR1 SGHDN, CDR2 FVKESK. This CDR3 contains 15 residues. Trimming took off 0 bases at V and 1 base at J, with 7 bases between the two ends.